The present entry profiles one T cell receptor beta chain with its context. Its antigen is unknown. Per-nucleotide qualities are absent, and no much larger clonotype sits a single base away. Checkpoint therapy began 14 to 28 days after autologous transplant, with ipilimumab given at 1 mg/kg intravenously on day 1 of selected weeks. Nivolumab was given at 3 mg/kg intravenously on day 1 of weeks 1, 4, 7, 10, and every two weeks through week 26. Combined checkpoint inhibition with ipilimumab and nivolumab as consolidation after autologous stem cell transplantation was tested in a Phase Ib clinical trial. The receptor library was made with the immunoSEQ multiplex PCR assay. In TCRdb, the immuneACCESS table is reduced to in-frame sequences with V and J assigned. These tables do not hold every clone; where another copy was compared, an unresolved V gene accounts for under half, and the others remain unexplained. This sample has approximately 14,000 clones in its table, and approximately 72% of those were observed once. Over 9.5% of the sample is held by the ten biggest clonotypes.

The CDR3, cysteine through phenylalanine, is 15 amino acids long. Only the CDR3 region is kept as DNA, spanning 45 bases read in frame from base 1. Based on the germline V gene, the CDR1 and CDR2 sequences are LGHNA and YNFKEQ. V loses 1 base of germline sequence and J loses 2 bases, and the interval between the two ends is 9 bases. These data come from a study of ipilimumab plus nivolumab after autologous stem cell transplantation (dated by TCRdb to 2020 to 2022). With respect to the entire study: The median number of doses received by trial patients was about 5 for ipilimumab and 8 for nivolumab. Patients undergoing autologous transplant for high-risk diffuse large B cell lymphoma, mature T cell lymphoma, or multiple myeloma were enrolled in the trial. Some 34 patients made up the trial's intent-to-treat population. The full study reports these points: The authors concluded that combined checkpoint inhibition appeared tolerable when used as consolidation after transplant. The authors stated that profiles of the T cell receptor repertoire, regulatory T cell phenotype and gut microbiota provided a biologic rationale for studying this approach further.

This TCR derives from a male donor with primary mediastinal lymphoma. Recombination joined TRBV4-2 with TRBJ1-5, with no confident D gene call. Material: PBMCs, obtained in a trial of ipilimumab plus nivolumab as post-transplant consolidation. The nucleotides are TGTGCCAGCAGCCAAGGGGTTGACCGCAATCAGCCCCAGCATTTT. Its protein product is CASSQGVDRNQPQHF.